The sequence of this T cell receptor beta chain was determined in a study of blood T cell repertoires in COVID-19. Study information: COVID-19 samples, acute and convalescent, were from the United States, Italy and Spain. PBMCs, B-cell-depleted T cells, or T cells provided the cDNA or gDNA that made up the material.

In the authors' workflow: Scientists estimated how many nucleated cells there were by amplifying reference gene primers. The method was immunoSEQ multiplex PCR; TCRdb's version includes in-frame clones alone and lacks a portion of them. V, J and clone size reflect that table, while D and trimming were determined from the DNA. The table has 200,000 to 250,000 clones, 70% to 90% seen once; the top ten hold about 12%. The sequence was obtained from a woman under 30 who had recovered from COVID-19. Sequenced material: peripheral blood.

Here the CDR3 DNA reads TGTGCCAGCAGCAAAGACAGGGGGACCTACGAGCAGTACTTC. It codes for CASSKDRGTYEQYF. The genes are TRBV11-2 and TRBJ2-7, with TRBD1 matching over 9 bases. Per germline, CDR1 SGHAT and CDR2 FQNNGV. The CDR3 runs 14 residues. Trimming at V came to 5 bases and at J to 2 bases, leaving 4 bases not matched to a gene.